The sample holds many counts of the clone carrying this TCR beta chain. Its antigen is as yet unknown. This record belongs to a study of CD8 T cells in ankylosing spondylitis. Study-level points and caveats: Clones linked with disease were CD8+ and fairly uncommon in the peripheral blood. Characteristic, it appeared, of ankylosing spondylitis blood was a TCR beta motif of several highly homologous variants. Before this, some motif variants had been reported in reactive arthritis synovial fluid and blood.

V was clipped by 0 bases and J by 6 bases; unmatched bases: 4. In germline, CDR1 is SQVTM, CDR2 ANQGSEA. The CDR3 length is 14 residues. With molecular barcodes, quantitative 5'-RACE was used to make the TCR beta libraries. TCRdb redid the calling of the 5' RACE reads with MiXCR, one entry per CDR3 protein. This repertoire shows around 340,000 distinct CDR3 sequences, about 14% found once; its top ten account for about 1%. The chain employs TRBV29-1 and TRBJ1-1; 10 positions match TRBD1. The sample taken for sequencing was blood, either unsorted or a sorted T cell fraction (not recorded which). The TCR comes from a male donor with ankylosing spondylitis or in good health (not recorded which). Here the CDR3 reads CSVEDDRGLPEAFF. In nucleotides, the CDR3 is TGCAGCGTTGAAGATGACAGGGGGCTCCCTGAAGCTTTCTTT. The variable domain in full, with the rest retrieved from reference TRBV29-1 and TRBJ1-1, is SAVISQKPSRDICQRGTSLTIQCQVDSQVTMMFWYRQQPGQSLTLIATANQGSEATYESGFVIDKFPISRPNLTFSTLTVSNMSPEDSSIYLCSVEDDRGLPEAFFGQGTRLTVV.